This T cell receptor beta chain originates from a study of blood T cell repertoires in COVID-19. V lost 5 bases, J lost 4 bases, and 21 bases lay in between. This CDR3 has 17 residues. CDR1 and CDR2 (germline): SGHTA, FQGTGA. The protocol was immunoSEQ multiplex PCR, while the TCRdb copy is restricted to in-frame clones and leaves out a portion. The profile shows fewer than 300,000 clones, approximately 84% of them singletons. The sequenced sample consisted of peripheral blood. The rearrangement joins TRBV7-3 to TRBJ1-3; D unclear. The receptor's source is a man aged 50-60 years with COVID-19, enrolled during active disease. The CDR3: CASSPLGSRENGNTIYF. Written as DNA, the CDR3 is TGTGCCAGCAGCCCCCTGGGTAGTAGGGAGAACGGAAACACCATATATTTT.